This T cell receptor beta chain was observed in a study of vaccination and CD4 T cells after COVID-19. V shed 1 base and J shed 0 bases, with 9 bases lying between them. The CDR3 covers 15 residues. Cultured CD4+ T cell DNA underwent sequencing with the Oncomine TCR Beta short-read assay. A single record per CDR3 protein comes from TCRdb applying MiXCR to the PCR reads. The sample yields around 10,000 distinct CDR3 sequences, around three fifths seen once. Noted treatment: approximately nine-day PBMC culture with coronavirus spike peptide pools or control peptides (ViraFEST assay). Notes on this clonotype: Its antigen is still unknown.

This sequence originates from a human donor who had recovered from COVID-19. The chain links TRBV12-3 or TRBV12-4 to TRBJ2-5; TRBD1 might be the D (5 bases). Sequenced input: CD4+ T cells from blood, cultured in vitro. Written as DNA, the CDR3 is TGTGCCAGCAGTTTAGGACAGTCCAACCAAGAGACCCAGTACTTC. Amino acids: CASSLGQSNQETQYF.